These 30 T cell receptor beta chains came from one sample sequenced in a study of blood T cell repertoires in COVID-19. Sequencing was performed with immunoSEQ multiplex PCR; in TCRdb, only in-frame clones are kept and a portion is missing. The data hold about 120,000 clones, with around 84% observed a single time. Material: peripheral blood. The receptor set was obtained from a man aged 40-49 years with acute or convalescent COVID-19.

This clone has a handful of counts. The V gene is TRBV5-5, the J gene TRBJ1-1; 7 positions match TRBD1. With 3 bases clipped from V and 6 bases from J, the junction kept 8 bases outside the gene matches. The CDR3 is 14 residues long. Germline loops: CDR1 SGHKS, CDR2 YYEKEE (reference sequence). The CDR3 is CASSSRQGRAEAFF. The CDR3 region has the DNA TGTGCCAGCAGCTCCCGACAGGGCAGGGCTGAAGCTTTCTTT.

The DNA of the CDR3 is TGTGCCAGTAGTATAAAGGGGGACTCCTACGAGCAGTACTTC. This gives the protein CASSIKGDSYEQYF. The V call is TRBV19, the J call TRBJ2-7; D is perhaps TRBD1 (6 bases). Between the trimmed V and J ends, which lost 2 bases and 0 bases, there was a span of 8 bases. The CDR3 loop spans 14 amino acids. Germline V gene lookup returns CDR1 LNHDA and CDR2 SQIVND (reference sequence).

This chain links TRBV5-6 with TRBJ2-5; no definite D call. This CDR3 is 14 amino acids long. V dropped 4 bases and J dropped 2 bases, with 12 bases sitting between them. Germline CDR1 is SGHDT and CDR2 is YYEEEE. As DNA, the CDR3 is TGTGCCAGCAGCAATGACTTCTATCAAGAGACCCAGTACTTC. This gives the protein CASSNDFYQETQYF.

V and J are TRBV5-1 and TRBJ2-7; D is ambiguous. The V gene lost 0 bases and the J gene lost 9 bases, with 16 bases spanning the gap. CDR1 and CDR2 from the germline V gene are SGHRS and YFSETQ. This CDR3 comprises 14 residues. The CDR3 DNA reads TGCGCCAGCAGCTTGGAGGCCGGCGAGCGAGGGCAGTACTTC. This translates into CASSLEAGERGQYF.

The CDR3 DNA is TGTGCCAGCAGCACCGGACTAGCGGGGGGCGGGGGAGAGACCCAGTACTTC. This translates into CASSTGLAGGGGETQYF. V and J are TRBV5-4 and TRBJ2-5; TRBD2 matches at 14 bases. The V gene's germline CDR1 is SGHNT and CDR2 YYREEE (reference sequence). The CDR3 extends over 17 amino acids. V lost 4 bases to trimming and J lost 4 bases; unmatched junction nucleotides: 9. Variable domain in full (rest from reference TRBV5-4 and TRBJ2-5): ETGVTQSPTHLIKTRGQQVTLRCSSQSGHNTVSWYQQALGQGPQFIFQYYREEENGRGNFPPRFSGLQFPNYSSELNVNALELDDSALYLCASSTGLAGGGGETQYFGPGTRLLVL.

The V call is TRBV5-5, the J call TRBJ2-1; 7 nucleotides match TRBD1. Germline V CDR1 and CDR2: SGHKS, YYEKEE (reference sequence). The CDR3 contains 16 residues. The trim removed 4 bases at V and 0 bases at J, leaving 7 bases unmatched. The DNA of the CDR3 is TGTGCCAGCAGCCTCACGGACAGGAACTCCTACAATGAGCAGTTCTTC. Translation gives CASSLTDRNSYNEQFF.

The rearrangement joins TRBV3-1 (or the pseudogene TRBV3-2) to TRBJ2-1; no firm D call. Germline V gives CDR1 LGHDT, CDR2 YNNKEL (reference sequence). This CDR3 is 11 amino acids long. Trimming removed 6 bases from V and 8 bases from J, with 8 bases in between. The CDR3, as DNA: TGTGCCAGCAGGAGAGGCGATGAGCAGTTCTTC. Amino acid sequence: CASRRGDEQFF.

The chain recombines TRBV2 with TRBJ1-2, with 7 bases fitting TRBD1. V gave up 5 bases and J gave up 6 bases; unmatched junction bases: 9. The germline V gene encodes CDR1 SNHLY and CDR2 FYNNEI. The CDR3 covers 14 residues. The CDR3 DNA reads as TGTGCCAGCAGTCTAGGGGGCAGAGTCAATGGCTACACCTTC. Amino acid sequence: CASSLGGRVNGYTF.

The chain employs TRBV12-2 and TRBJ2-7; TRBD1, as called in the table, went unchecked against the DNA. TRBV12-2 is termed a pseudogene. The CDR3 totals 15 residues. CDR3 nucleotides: TGTGCAAGTCGCGCGAGAGGGACAGGCGCCTACGAGCAGTACTTC. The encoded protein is CASRARGTGAYEQYF.

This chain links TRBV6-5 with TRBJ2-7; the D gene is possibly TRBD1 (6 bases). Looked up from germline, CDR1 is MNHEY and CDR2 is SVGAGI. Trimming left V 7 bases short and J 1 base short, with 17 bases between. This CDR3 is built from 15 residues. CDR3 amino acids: CASTNPGTLSYEQYF. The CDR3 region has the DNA TGTGCCAGCACCAACCCCGGGACACTTTCCTACGAGCAGTACTTC.

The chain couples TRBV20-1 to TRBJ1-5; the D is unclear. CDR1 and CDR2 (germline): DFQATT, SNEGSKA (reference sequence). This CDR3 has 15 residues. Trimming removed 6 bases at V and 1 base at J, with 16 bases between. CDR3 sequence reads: CSASRGQSSNQPQHF. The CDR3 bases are TGCAGTGCCAGTCGTGGGCAATCGAGCAATCAGCCCCAGCATTTT.

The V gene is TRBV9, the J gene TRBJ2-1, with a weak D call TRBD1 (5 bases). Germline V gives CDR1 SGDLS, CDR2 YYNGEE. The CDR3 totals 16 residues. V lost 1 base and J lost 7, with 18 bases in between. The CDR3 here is CASSVQGITFANEQFF. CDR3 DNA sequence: TGTGCCAGCAGCGTACAGGGTATCACCTTCGCGAATGAGCAGTTCTTC.

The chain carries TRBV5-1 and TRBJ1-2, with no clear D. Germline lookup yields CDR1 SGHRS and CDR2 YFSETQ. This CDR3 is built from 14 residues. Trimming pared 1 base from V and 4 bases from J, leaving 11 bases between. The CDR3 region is CASSLIGIGYGYTF. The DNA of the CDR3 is TGCGCCAGCAGCTTGATCGGGATTGGCTATGGCTACACCTTC.

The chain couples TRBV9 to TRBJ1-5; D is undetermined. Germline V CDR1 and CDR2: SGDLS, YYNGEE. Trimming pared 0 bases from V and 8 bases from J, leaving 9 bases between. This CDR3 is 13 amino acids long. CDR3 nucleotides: TGTGCCAGCAGCGTAGTAGGAGAAGAGCCCCAGCATTTT. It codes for CASSVVGEEPQHF.

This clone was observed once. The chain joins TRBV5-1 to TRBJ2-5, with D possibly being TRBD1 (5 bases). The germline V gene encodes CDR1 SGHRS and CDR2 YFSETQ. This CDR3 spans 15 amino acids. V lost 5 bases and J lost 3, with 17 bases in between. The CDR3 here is CASRTTGRMEETQYF. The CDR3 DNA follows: TGCGCCAGCAGAACAACAGGACGAATGGAAGAGACCCAGTACTTC.

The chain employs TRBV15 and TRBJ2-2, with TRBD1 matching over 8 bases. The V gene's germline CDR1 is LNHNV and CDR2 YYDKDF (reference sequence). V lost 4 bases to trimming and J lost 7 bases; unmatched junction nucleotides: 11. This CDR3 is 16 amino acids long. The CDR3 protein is CATSIPGQGAGGELFF. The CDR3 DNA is TGTGCCACCAGCATACCCGGTCAGGGGGCGGGCGGGGAGCTGTTTTTT.

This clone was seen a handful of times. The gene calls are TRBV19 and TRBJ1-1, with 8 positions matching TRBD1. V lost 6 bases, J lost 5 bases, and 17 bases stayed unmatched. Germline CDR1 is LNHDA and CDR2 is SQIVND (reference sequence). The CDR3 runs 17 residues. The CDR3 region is CASSPAGTGGRGTEAFF. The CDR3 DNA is TGTGCCAGTAGCCCTGCCGGGACAGGTGGAAGGGGAACTGAAGCTTTCTTT.

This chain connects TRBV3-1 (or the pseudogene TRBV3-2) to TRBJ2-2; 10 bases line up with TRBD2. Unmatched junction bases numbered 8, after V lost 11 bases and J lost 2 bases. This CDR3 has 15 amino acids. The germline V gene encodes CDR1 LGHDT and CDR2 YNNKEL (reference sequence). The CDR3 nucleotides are TGTGCCGTCAGGACTAGCGGATTCAACACCGGGGAGCTGTTTTTT. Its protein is CAVRTSGFNTGELFF.

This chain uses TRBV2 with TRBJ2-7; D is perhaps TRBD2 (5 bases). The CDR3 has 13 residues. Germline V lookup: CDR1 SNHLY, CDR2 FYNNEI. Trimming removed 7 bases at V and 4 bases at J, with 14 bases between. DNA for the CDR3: TGTGCCAGCACCCCGGGGAGAGGGTACGAGCAGTACTTC. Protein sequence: CASTPGRGYEQYF.

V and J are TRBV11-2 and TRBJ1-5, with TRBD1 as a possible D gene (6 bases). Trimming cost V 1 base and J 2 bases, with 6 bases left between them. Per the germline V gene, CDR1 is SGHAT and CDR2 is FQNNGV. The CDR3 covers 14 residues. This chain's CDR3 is CASSLAGGNQPQHF. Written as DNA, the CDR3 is TGTGCCAGCAGCTTAGCAGGGGGCAATCAGCCCCAGCATTTT.

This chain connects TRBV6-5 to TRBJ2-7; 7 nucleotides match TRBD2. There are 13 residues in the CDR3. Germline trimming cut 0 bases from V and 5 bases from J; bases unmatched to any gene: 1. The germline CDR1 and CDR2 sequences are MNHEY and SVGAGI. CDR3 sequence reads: CASSYSRGNEQYF. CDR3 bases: TGTGCCAGCAGTTACTCGCGGGGGAACGAGCAGTACTTC.

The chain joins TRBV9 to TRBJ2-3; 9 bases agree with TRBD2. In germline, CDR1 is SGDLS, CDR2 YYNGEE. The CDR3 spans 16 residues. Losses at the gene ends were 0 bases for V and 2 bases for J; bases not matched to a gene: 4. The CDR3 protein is CASSVGAGGFTDTQYF. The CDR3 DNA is TGTGCCAGCAGCGTAGGGGCGGGAGGGTTCACAGATACGCAGTATTTT.

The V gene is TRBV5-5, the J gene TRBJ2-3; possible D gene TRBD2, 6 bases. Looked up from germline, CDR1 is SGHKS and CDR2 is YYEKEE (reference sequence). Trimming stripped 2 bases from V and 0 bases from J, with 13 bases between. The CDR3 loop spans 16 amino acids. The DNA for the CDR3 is TGTGCCAGCAGCTTTCGCGGGATTCCTAGCACAGATACGCAGTATTTT. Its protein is CASSFRGIPSTDTQYF.

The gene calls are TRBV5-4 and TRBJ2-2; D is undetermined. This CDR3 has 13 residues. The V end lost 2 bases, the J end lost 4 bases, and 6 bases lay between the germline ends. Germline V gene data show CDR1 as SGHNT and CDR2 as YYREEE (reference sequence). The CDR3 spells CASSFWSTGELFF. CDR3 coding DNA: TGTGCCAGCAGCTTCTGGAGCACCGGGGAGCTGTTTTTT.

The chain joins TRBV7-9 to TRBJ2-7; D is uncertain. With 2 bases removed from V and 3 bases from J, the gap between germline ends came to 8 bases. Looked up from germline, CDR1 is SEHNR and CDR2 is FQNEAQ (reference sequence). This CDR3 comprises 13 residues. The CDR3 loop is CASSLSTFYEQYF. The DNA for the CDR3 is TGTGCCAGCAGCTTATCAACTTTCTACGAGCAGTACTTC.

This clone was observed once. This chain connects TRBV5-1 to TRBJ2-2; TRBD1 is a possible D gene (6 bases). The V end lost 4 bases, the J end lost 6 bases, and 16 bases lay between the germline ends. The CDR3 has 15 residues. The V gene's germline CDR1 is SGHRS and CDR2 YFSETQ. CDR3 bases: TGCGCCAGCAGCCCCGGGACAAGTAACCCCGGGGAGCTGTTTTTT. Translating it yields CASSPGTSNPGELFF.

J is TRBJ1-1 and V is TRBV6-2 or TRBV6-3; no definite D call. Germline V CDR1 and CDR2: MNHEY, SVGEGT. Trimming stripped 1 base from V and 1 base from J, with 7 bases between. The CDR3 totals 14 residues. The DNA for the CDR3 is TGTGCCAGCAGTTACTTAGGAGGGAACACTGAAGCTTTCTTT. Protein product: CASSYLGGNTEAFF.

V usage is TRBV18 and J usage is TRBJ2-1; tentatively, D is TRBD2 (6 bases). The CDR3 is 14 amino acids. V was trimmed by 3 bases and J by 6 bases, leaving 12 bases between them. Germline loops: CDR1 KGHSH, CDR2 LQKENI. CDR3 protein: CASSPQEGANEQFF. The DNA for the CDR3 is TGTGCCAGCTCACCTCAGGAGGGTGCCAATGAGCAGTTCTTC. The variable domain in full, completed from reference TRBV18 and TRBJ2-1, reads NAGVMQNPRHLVRRRGQEARLRCSPMKGHSHVYWYRQLPEEGLKFMVYLQKENIIDESGMPKERFSAEFPKEGPSILRIQQVVRGDSAAYFCASSPQEGANEQFFGPGTRLTVL.

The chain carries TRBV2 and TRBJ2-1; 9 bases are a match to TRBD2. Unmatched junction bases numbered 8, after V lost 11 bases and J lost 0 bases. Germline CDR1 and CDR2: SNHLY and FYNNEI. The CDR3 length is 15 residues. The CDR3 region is CACQLAGYSYNEQFF. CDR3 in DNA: TGTGCCTGCCAGCTAGCGGGATACTCCTACAATGAGCAGTTCTTC.

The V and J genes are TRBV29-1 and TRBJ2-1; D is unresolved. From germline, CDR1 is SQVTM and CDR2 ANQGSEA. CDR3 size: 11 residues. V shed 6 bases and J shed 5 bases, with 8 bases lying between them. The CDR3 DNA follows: TGCAGCGTGAGGATAGACAATGAGCAGTTCTTC. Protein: CSVRIDNEQFF.